The 18 T cell receptor beta chains listed next were all sequenced from one sample in a study of T cells after yellow fever vaccination. TCRdb re-called the 5' RACE reads with MiXCR, one entry per CDR3 protein. The table shows roughly 250,000 distinct CDR3 sequences, with roughly 13% occurring only once. The sample consisted of CD4+ T cells sorted from PBMCs, taken 45 days after the yellow fever booster vaccination. All receptors come from a man aged 30 to 39 who received the YFV17D yellow fever vaccine.

This clonotype was seen a few times. The genes are TRBV5-1 and TRBJ2-2; TRBD1 might be the D (5 bases). Germline loops: CDR1 SGHRS, CDR2 YFSETQ. The CDR3 extends over 13 amino acids. V gave up 0 bases and J gave up 9 bases, with 9 bases separating them. This CDR3 reads CASSLEGARELFF. The CDR3 DNA is TGCGCCAGCAGCTTGGAAGGGGCCCGGGAGCTGTTTTTT.

This clonotype was counted between two and nine times. The chain couples TRBV20-1 to TRBJ2-7; D remains ambiguous. Per the germline V gene, CDR1 is DFQATT and CDR2 is SNEGSKA (reference sequence). V was trimmed by 4 bases and J by 2 bases, leaving 9 bases between them. This CDR3 spans 12 amino acids. The CDR3 DNA is TGCAGTGCTAAAGATCGAGCCTACGAGCAGTACTTC. Protein sequence: CSAKDRAYEQYF.

The genes are TRBV4-1 and TRBJ2-1; the D is unclear. The V and J ends lost 4 bases and 8 bases respectively, with 9 bases between them. In germline, CDR1 is MGHRA, CDR2 YSYEKL. This CDR3 contains 12 residues. CDR3 protein: CASSRVGYEQFF. CDR3 DNA: TGCGCCAGCAGCCGAGTAGGGTATGAGCAGTTCTTC.

This chain joins TRBV10-3 and TRBJ1-1, with D uncertain. Trimming removed 3 bases at V and 6 bases at J, with 8 bases between. This CDR3 region has 12 residues. Germline V gene data show CDR1 as ENHRY and CDR2 as SYGVKD. CDR3 sequence (DNA): TGTGCCATCAGTGAAGGGTCCCCTGAAGCTTTCTTT. Translation gives CAISEGSPEAFF.

The J gene is TRBJ2-1, the V gene TRBV2; 11 nucleotides line up with TRBD2. V shed 9 bases and J 8 bases; nucleotides not matched to a gene: 9. The CDR3 consists of 14 residues. Germline V CDR1 and CDR2: SNHLY, FYNNEI. DNA for the CDR3: TGTGCCAGTAAACTAGCGGGAGTTGACGATGAGCAGTTCTTC. Amino acids: CASKLAGVDDEQFF.

In this sample, this clonotype turned up a few times. The chain carries TRBV10-2 and TRBJ2-7; D gene ambiguous. Germline CDR1 reads WSHSY; CDR2 reads SAAADI. Trimming removed 4 bases at V and 0 bases at J, with 7 bases between. The CDR3 loop spans 13 amino acids. The CDR3 region has the DNA TGCGCCAGCAGTGCATCTGTCTCCTACGAGCAGTACTTC. Its protein is CASSASVSYEQYF.

The rearrangement uses TRBV29-1 and TRBJ2-3; D uncertain. The CDR3 length is 15 residues. Trimming removed 6 bases at V and 5 bases at J, with 21 bases between. The germline CDR1 and CDR2 sequences are SQVTM and ANQGSEA. In nucleotides, the CDR3 is TGCAGCGTGAAGACGGTGAAAAGGGCCGGAGATACGCAGTATTTT. It translates to CSVKTVKRAGDTQYF.

V and J are TRBV9 and TRBJ2-1; the match to TRBD1 covers 8 bases. The CDR3 is 16 residues long. From germline, CDR1 is SGDLS and CDR2 YYNGEE. The V and J ends lost 0 bases and 9 bases, in that order; junction bases with no gene match: 11. The CDR3 region is CASSVEGGSGQGEQFF. The CDR3 DNA follows: TGTGCCAGCAGCGTAGAGGGAGGCAGTGGACAGGGTGAGCAGTTCTTC.

With respect to this clonotype: Since a much larger clone is just one base distant, this may be a read error. V usage is TRBV7-8 and J usage is TRBJ2-5, with 7 bases that match TRBD1. The CDR3 is 15 amino acids. Trimming at V came to 5 bases and at J to 6 bases, leaving 12 bases not matched to a gene. The germline gives CDR1 SGHVS, CDR2 FQNEAQ. The CDR3 reads CASSHDRQGGKTQYF. The CDR3, as DNA: TGTGCCAGCAGCCACGATAGACAGGGTGGAAAGACCCAGTACTTC.

Only a few counts were recorded for this clonotype. The chain is built from TRBV12-3 or TRBV12-4 and TRBJ2-1; D is unresolved. The V end lost 3 bases, the J end lost 0 bases, and 12 bases lay between the germline ends. The CDR3 totals 16 residues. Here the CDR3 DNA reads TGTGCCAGCAGTTTTGACACCCGGGTCTCCTACAATGAGCAGTTCTTC. This translates into CASSFDTRVSYNEQFF.

A few counts support this clonotype. V and J are TRBV6-1 and TRBJ2-1; TRBD1 matches 8 bases. This CDR3 has 14 amino acids. CDR1 MNHNS and CDR2 SASEGT come from the germline V gene. The junction had 5 bases not matched to a gene; V was cut back by 7 bases and J by 3 bases. CDR3 sequence: CASNRGTNYNEQFF. In nucleotides, the CDR3 is TGTGCCAGCAACAGGGGGACAAACTACAATGAGCAGTTCTTC.

This clonotype was counted at least ten times. The rearrangement joins TRBV4-2 to TRBJ2-7; D is possibly TRBD1 (5 bases). Deletions cut 2 bases from V and 0 bases from J, with 11 bases between. In germline, CDR1 is LGHNA, CDR2 YNFKEQ. CDR3 length: 15 residues. CDR3 in DNA: TGTGCCAGCAGCCAAACAGGACCCCTCTCCTACGAGCAGTACTTC. It yields the protein CASSQTGPLSYEQYF.

The CDR3 loop is CASSRPWGTDTQYF. The CDR3 DNA reads TGTGCCAGCAGCCGGCCCTGGGGCACAGATACGCAGTATTTT. The genes are TRBV7-2 and TRBJ2-3; D is unclear. The V end was cut by 5 bases, the J end by 1 base, with 10 bases between. CDR3 length: 14 residues. The germline CDR1 and CDR2 sequences are SGHTA and FQGNSA.

V is TRBV7-2 and J is TRBJ2-5, with D possibly being TRBD1 (6 bases). There are 14 residues in the CDR3. With 5 bases removed from V and 4 bases from J, the gap between germline ends came to 14 bases. Per germline, CDR1 SGHTA and CDR2 FQGNSA. The CDR3: CASSRMLQGETQYF. The CDR3 DNA sequence: TGTGCCAGCAGCCGAATGCTACAGGGAGAGACCCAGTACTTC.

CDR3 DNA: TGTGCCAGCAGTTTCTCAGGTGCCGAGCAGTACTTC. It codes for CASSFSGAEQYF. The genes are TRBV27 and TRBJ2-7; no firm D call. The CDR3 extends over 12 amino acids. Per the germline V gene, CDR1 is MNHEY and CDR2 is SMNVEV (reference sequence). The germline V and J ends were trimmed by 3 bases and 6 bases, with 9 bases remaining between them.

The chain combines TRBV7-2 with TRBJ1-5, with TRBD1 as a possible D gene (5 bases). Germline V lookup: CDR1 SGHTA, CDR2 FQGNSA. This CDR3 has 14 amino acids. Trimming took off 3 bases at V and 2 bases at J, with 8 bases between the two ends. This CDR3 reads CASSFQGGNQPQHF. The CDR3 DNA is TGTGCCAGCAGCTTTCAAGGGGGCAATCAGCCCCAGCATTTT.

CDR3 sequence: CASSLGVPREQFF. CDR3 coding DNA: TGTGCCAGCAGCTTAGGAGTCCCCAGGGAGCAGTTCTTC. V gene TRBV7-2 combines with J gene TRBJ2-1; no reliable D call. This CDR3 spans 13 amino acids. Germline CDR1 reads SGHTA; CDR2 reads FQGNSA. V shed 1 base and J shed 10 bases, with 11 bases lying between them.

This chain joins TRBV7-2 and TRBJ2-5; TRBD2 is a possible D gene (6 bases). This CDR3 region has 13 residues. Trimming left V 7 bases short and J 2 bases short, with 11 bases between. Germline CDR1 and CDR2: SGHTA and FQGNSA. Here the CDR3 reads CASTIGLQETQYF. CDR3 bases: TGTGCCAGCACCATAGGACTACAAGAGACCCAGTACTTC.